These 13 T cell receptor beta chains originate from one sample sequenced in a study of CXCR3-negative and CXCR3-positive naive CD8 T cells. Via 5' RACE with UMI labels, TRB cDNA libraries were prepared. TCRdb reprocessed the 5' RACE reads and stores each CDR3 protein as one record, lacking DNA. The sample data list over 150,000 distinct CDR3 sequences. These receptors lack a known antigen. Notes on the study in general: When CXCR3-positive naive cells were set against CXCR3-negative naive cells, the former had more hydrophobic TRB CDR3s.

The specimen was naive CXCR3+ CD8+ T cells from blood. The subset was: CD45RO-CCR7+CD27+CD95- naive CD8+ T cells expressing CXCR3 (TNR3+). These receptors originate from a human donor in good health. Some clones in this sample may be carry-over from other donors' samples.

The genes are TRBV13 and TRBJ2-7. This CDR3 has 13 residues. Looked up from germline, CDR1 is PRHDT and CDR2 is FYEKMQ (reference sequence). This chain's CDR3 is CASSKSVSGEQYF.

The chain is built from TRBV5-8 and TRBJ2-7. Germline CDR1 SGHTS, CDR2 YDEGEE. The CDR3 is 13 amino acids. The CDR3 is CASSFGSYYEQYF.

The V gene is TRBV19, the J gene TRBJ1-5; there is no DNA to check the TCRdb D call of TRBD1. Germline V gene sequence: CDR1 LNHDA, CDR2 SQIVND (reference sequence). The CDR3 is 13 residues long. The CDR3 here is CASSILGDQPQHF.

This rearrangement joins TRBV29-1 to TRBJ2-7. The germline gives CDR1 SQVTM, CDR2 ANQGSEA. This CDR3 has 12 residues. The CDR3 sequence is CSVADGFYEQYF.

The genes are TRBV25-1 and TRBJ1-1; TCRdb's assignment of TRBD1 cannot be checked, as there is no DNA. This CDR3 has 14 amino acids. Germline CDR1 reads MGHDK; CDR2 reads SYGVNS. The CDR3 reads CASAGEGTYTEAFF.

The CDR3 spells CASSVRGLLYNSPLHF. The chain joins TRBV5-5 to TRBJ1-6; TCRdb's D call, TRBD1, is unchecked because there is no DNA. The CDR3 has 16 residues. Germline V lookup: CDR1 SGHKS, CDR2 YYEKEE (reference sequence).

This rearrangement joins TRBV5-6 to TRBJ2-1. Germline V lookup: CDR1 SGHDT, CDR2 YYEEEE. The CDR3 consists of 14 residues. The CDR3 here is CASSWGRGPNEQFF. The full variable domain, in which reference TRBV5-6 and TRBJ2-1 provide the parts outside the CDR3, is DAGVTQSPTHLIKTRGQQVTLRCSPKSGHDTVSWYQQALGQGPQFIFQYYEEEERQRGNFPDRFSGHQFPNYSSELNVNALLLGDSALYLCASSWGRGPNEQFFGPGTRLTVL.

The chain uses TRBV10-3 and TRBJ2-5; TCRdb lists TRBD1, though no DNA is available to test this call. Germline V lookup: CDR1 ENHRY, CDR2 SYGVKD. The CDR3 has 15 residues. This chain's CDR3 is CAISEQDRGGETQYF.

CDR3 amino acids: CASSQEPNWETQYF. The chain combines TRBV4-3 with TRBJ2-5. The CDR3 loop spans 14 amino acids. Germline V gives CDR1 LGHNA, CDR2 YSLEER.

This sequence joins TRBV24-1 and TRBJ1-1; TCRdb outputs TRBD1, but without DNA this stays unchecked. The CDR3 length is 15 residues. Germline V gene lookup returns CDR1 KGHDR and CDR2 SFDVKD. The CDR3 region is CATRGGLKGNTEAFF.

The chain links TRBV28 to TRBJ2-3; TCRdb selects TRBD2, and the lack of DNA leaves this call unchecked. This CDR3 region has 15 residues. Germline CDR1 is MDHEN and CDR2 is SYDVKM. CDR3: CASSFGGGPLDTQYF.

The J gene is TRBJ2-1, the V gene TRBV28; TCRdb gives TRBD1 as the D gene, but with no DNA this cannot be confirmed. The germline gives CDR1 MDHEN, CDR2 SYDVKM. The CDR3 loop spans 14 amino acids. Here the CDR3 reads CASTPGTGNNEQFF.

This chain joins TRBV29-1 and TRBJ2-7; the TCRdb call, TRBD2, lacks DNA for checking. The germline gives CDR1 SQVTM, CDR2 ANQGSEA. The CDR3 length is 16 residues. The CDR3 is CSVAGYLGPRGYEQYF.